The present entry profiles one T cell receptor (beta chain) with its context. Recovered participants had two consecutive negative NP/OP PCR tests, healthcare professional clearance, or symptom resolution. The CDR3 is 16 amino acids. Trimming cost V 2 bases and J 1 base; bases outside gene matches: 5. The germline V gene encodes CDR1 SQVTM and CDR2 ANQGSEA. Some clones are missing from TCRdb's copy, which holds only in-frame ones; the method was immunoSEQ multiplex PCR. The table records 150,000 to 190,000 clones, 80% to 90% of them present only once. This record comes from a study of blood T cell repertoires in COVID-19. Whole-study context: Sample material is recorded as cDNA or gDNA derived from T cells, B-cell-depleted T cells, or PBMCs.

The chain uses TRBV29-1 and TRBJ2-3; 11 nucleotides align to TRBD2. This TCR derives from a man in his fifties who had recovered from COVID-19. The sample comprised PBMCs or T cells enriched from blood (not recorded which). CDR3 nucleotides: TGCAGCGTTGAATTAGCGGGGGGGCCAGGCACAGATACGCAGTATTTT. Protein product: CSVELAGGPGTDTQYF.